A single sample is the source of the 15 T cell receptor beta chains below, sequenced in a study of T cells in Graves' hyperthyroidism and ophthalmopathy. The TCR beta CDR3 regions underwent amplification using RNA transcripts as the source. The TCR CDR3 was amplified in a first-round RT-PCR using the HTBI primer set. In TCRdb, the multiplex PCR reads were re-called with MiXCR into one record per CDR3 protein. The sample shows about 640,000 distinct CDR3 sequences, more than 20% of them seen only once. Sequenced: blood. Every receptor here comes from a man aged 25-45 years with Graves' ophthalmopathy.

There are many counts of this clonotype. This CDR3 is CASSLQIDRVNEQYF. CDR3 DNA: TGTGCCAGCAGCTTGCAGATAGACAGGGTTAACGAGCAGTACTTC. The V and J genes are TRBV7-2 and TRBJ2-7, with TRBD1 identical over 7 bases. The V segment lost 3 bases and the J segment 5 bases; nucleotides outside the gene matches: 10. From germline, CDR1 is SGHTA and CDR2 FQGNSA. This CDR3 has 15 residues. Looking up the rest from reference TRBV7-2 and TRBJ2-7 gives the full variable domain: GAGVSQSPSNKVTEKGKDVELRCDPISGHTALYWYRQSLGQGLEFLIYFQGNSAPDKSGLPSDRFSAERTGGSVSTLTIQRTQQEDSAVYLCASSLQIDRVNEQYFGPGTRLTVT.

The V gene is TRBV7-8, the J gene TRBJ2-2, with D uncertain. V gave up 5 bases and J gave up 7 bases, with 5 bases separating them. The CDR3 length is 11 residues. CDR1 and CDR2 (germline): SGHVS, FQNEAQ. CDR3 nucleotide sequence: TGTGCCAGCAGCGATGGCGGGGAGCTGTTTTTT. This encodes CASSDGGELFF.

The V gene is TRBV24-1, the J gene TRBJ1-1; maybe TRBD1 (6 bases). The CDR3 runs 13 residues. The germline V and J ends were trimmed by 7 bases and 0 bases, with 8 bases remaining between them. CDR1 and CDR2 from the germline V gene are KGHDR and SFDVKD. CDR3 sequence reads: CATRDSLNTEAFF. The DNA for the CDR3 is TGTGCCACCAGGGACAGCTTGAACACTGAAGCTTTCTTT.

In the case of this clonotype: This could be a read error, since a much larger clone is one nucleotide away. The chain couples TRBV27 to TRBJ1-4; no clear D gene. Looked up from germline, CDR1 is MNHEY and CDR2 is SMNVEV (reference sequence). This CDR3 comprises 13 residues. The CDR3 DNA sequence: TGTGTCAGCAGAGGGAGTTCAACCGAAAAACTGTTTTTT. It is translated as CVSRGSSTEKLFF.

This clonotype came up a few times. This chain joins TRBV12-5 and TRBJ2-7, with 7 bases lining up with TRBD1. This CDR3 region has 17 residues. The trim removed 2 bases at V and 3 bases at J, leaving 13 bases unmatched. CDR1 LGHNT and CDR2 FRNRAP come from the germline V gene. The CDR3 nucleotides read TGTGCTAGTGGTTTGCTCAAAAGGGGGCCAGAGCTCTACGAGCAGTACTTC. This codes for CASGLLKRGPELYEQYF. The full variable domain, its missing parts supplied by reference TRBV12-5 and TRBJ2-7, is DARVTQTPRHKVTEMGQEVTMRCQPILGHNTVFWYRQTMMQGLELLAYFRNRAPLDDSGMPKDRFSAEMPDATLATLKIQPSEPRDSAVYFCASGLLKRGPELYEQYFGPGTRLTVT.

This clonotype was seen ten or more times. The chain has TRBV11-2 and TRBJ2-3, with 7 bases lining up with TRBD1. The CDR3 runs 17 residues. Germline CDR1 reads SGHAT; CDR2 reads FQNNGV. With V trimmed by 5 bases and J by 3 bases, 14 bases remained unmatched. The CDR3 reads CASSPASTGKRTDTQYF. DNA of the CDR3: TGTGCCAGCAGCCCTGCCTCGACAGGGAAAAGGACAGATACGCAGTATTTT.

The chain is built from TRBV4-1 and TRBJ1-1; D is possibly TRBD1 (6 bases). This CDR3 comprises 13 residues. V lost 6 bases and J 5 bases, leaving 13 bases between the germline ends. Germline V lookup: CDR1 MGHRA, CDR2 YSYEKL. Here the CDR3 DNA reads TGCGCCAGCAGTACCGGGGGGGCAACTGAAGCTTTCTTT. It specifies CASSTGGATEAFF.

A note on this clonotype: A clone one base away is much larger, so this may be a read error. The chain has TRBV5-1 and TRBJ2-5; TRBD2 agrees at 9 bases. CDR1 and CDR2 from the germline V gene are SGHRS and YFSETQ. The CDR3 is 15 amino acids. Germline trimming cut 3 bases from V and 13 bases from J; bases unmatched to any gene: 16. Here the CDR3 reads CASSSTGTSRSSWYF. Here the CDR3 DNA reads TGCGCCAGCAGCTCCACCGGGACTAGCAGGAGCAGTTGGTACTTC.

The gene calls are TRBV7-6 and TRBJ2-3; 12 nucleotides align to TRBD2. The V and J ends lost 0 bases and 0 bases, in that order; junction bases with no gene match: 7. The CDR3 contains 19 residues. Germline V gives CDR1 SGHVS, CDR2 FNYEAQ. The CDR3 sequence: CASSLAPGTSGWSTDTQYF. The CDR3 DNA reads TGTGCCAGCAGCTTAGCCCCCGGGACTAGCGGGTGGAGCACAGATACGCAGTATTTT.

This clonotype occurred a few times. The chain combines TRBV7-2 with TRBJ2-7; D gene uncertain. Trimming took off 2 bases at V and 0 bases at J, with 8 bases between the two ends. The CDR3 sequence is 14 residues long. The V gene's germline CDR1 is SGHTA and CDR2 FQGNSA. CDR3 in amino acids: CASSLLRNSYEQYF. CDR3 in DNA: TGTGCCAGCAGCTTATTGCGGAACTCCTACGAGCAGTACTTC.

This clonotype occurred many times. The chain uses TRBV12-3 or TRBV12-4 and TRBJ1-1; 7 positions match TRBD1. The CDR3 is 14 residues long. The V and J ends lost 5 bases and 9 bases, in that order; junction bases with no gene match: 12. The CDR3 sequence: CASSLSGQALKAFF. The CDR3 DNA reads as TGTGCCAGCAGTCTATCTGGACAGGCGTTAAAAGCTTTCTTT.

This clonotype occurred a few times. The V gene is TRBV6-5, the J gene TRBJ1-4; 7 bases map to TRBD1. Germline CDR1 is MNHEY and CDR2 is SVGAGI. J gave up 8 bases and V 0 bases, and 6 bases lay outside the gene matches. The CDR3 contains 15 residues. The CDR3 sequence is CASSYSRGHSEKLFF. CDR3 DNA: TGTGCCAGCAGTTACTCAAGGGGGCATAGCGAAAAACTGTTTTTT.

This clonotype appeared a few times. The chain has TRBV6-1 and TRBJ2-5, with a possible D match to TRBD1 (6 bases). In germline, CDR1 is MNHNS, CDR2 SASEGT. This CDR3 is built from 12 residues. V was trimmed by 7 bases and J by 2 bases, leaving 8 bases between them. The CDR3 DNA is TGTGCCAGCACGGGACAACAAGAGACCCAGTACTTC. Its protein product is CASTGQQETQYF.

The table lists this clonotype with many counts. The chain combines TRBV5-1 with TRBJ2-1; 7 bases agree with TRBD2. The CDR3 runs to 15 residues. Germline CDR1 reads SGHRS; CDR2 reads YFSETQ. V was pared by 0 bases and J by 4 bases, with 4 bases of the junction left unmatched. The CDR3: CASSLGGSGYNEQFF. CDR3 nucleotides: TGCGCCAGCAGCTTGGGCGGGAGTGGGTACAATGAGCAGTTCTTC.

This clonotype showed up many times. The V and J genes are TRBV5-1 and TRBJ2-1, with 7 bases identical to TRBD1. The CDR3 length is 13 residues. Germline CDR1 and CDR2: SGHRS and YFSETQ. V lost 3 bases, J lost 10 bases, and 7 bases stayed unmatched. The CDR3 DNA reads TGCGCCAGCAGCTCCACCCCGACAGGGGAGCAGTTCTTC. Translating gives CASSSTPTGEQFF.